The present entry profiles one TCR beta chain with its context. Its specificity is unknown. The sample is drawn from a study of cytomegalovirus exposure and HLA in healthy donors. 60 Vbeta and 13 Jbeta primers were used in PCR. Produced via immunoSEQ multiplex PCR; TCRdb's table is partial and in-frame only. The sample records approximately 120,000 clones, under 85% being singletons. General observations from the study: Sequence variants that were highly shared formed a cluster that was likely a sequencing artifact. Analysis was carried out at a later point, and it linked a missense DCLRE1C variant to TCR beta V- and J-gene trimming. Further analysis, carried out later, found HLA-associated TCR beta chains more clonally expanded than equally common other chains.

Germline V lookup: CDR1 MNHEY, CDR2 SMNVEV (reference sequence). This CDR3 contains 16 residues. V trimming: 2 bases; J trimming: 8 bases; junction bases outside the gene matches: 14. What was sequenced was PBMCs. This chain links TRBV27 with TRBJ1-2; 7 bases fit TRBD1. This receptor was taken from a woman aged 50 to 65 in good health and CMV-seropositive. DNA for the CDR3: TGTGCCAGCAGTTTAGGGGTCGCGACAGGGCAAAAAGGCTACACCTTC. It translates to CASSLGVATGQKGYTF.